These 9 T cell receptor beta chains were all obtained from the same sample, sequenced in a study of T cell responses to AZD1222 COVID-19 vaccine. The table came from immunoSEQ multiplex PCR; TCRdb's copy has only in-frame clones and leaves some out. In the table there are around 130,000 clones, roughly 87% of which are singletons. Sequencing used peripheral blood, obtained 28 days after the second AZD1222 dose. The receptors come from an adult who received the AZD1222 COVID-19 vaccine.

The V gene is TRBV19, the J gene TRBJ1-6; D is ambiguous. CDR1 and CDR2 (germline): LNHDA, SQIVND (reference sequence). The CDR3 totals 13 residues. Trimming cost V 5 bases and J 9 bases, with 11 bases left between them. CDR3 amino acids: CASSSERVSPLHF. The CDR3 bases are TGTGCCAGTAGTTCGGAGAGAGTTTCACCCCTCCACTTT.

This clone is a singleton in its sample. This chain uses TRBV5-1 with TRBJ2-5; TRBD1 agrees at 7 bases. Germline V gene sequence: CDR1 SGHRS, CDR2 YFSETQ. CDR3 length: 16 amino acids. The V segment lost 4 bases and the J segment 0 bases; nucleotides outside the gene matches: 9. The CDR3 DNA sequence: TGCGCCAGCAGCACCGGACAGGTTATGTACCAAGAGACCCAGTACTTC. It encodes CASSTGQVMYQETQYF.

This chain connects TRBV5-1 to TRBJ2-1; the D is unclear. The V and J ends lost 4 bases and 0 bases respectively, with 8 bases between them. The CDR3 has 14 amino acids. Germline V lookup: CDR1 SGHRS, CDR2 YFSETQ. The CDR3 DNA sequence: TGCGCCAGCAGCCAACTTTCCTCCTACAATGAGCAGTTCTTC. It translates to CASSQLSSYNEQFF.

This clone has a handful of counts. The genes are TRBV4-1 and TRBJ1-1; 8 nucleotides match TRBD1. The germline gives CDR1 MGHRA, CDR2 YSYEKL. The CDR3 runs 14 residues. The J segment lost 2 bases and the V segment lost 4 bases, leaving 3 bases of the junction unmatched. CDR3 amino acids: CASSPGQGNTEAFF. The CDR3 DNA sequence: TGCGCCAGCAGCCCCGGACAGGGAAACACTGAAGCTTTCTTT.

This rearrangement joins TRBV6-2 or TRBV6-3 to TRBJ1-6; D might be TRBD1 (5 bases). CDR1 is MNHEY and CDR2 is SVGEGT in the germline V gene. Trimming pared 5 bases from V and 7 bases from J, leaving 21 bases between. This CDR3 is 17 amino acids long. CDR3 bases: TGTGCCAGCAGTATCCGGGGCTACCACGGGGAAAATTCACCCCTCCACTTT. Amino acids: CASSIRGYHGENSPLHF.

V and J are TRBV19 and TRBJ2-1; possibly TRBD1 or TRBD2 for D (5 bases each). Germline assignment: CDR1 LNHDA and CDR2 SQIVND (reference sequence). V dropped 0 bases and J dropped 6 bases, with 18 bases sitting between them. The CDR3 totals 17 residues. Written as DNA, the CDR3 is TGTGCCAGTAGTATAGACGGGGACCGGACGTGGGGCAATGAGCAGTTCTTC. Amino acid sequence: CASSIDGDRTWGNEQFF.

V and J are TRBV6-5 and TRBJ1-6; possible D gene TRBD1, 5 bases. The CDR3 consists of 15 residues. V lost 3 bases, J lost 8 bases, and 14 bases lay in between. CDR1 and CDR2 from the germline V gene are MNHEY and SVGAGI. Here the CDR3 reads CASSYQGGNDSPLHF. CDR3 bases: TGTGCCAGCAGTTATCAGGGCGGGAATGATTCACCCCTCCACTTT.

CDR3 in DNA: TGTGCCAGCAGTCTAGCAGTGTGGGGAACCCAAGAGACCCAGTACTTC. The encoded protein is CASSLAVWGTQETQYF. This chain connects TRBV28 to TRBJ2-5; D is perhaps TRBD2 (5 bases). V was pared by 5 bases and J by 1 base, with 17 bases between. Looked up from germline, CDR1 is MDHEN and CDR2 is SYDVKM. The CDR3 loop spans 16 amino acids.

The J gene is TRBJ1-2, the V gene TRBV12-3 or TRBV12-4; 10 bases are shared with TRBD1. The CDR3 covers 13 residues. The J segment lost 6 bases and the V segment lost 6 bases, leaving 4 bases of the junction unmatched. The CDR3 nucleotides read TGTGCCAGCAGGACAGGGGGCTGGAATGGCTACACCTTC. Encoded protein: CASRTGGWNGYTF.